This T cell receptor (beta chain) stems from a study of blood T cell repertoires in COVID-19. The V end was cut by 5 bases, the J end by 3 bases, with 11 bases between. The CDR3 totals 14 residues. CDR1 is SGHRS, CDR2 YFSETQ, per germline. This clone was detected only once. Data came from immunoSEQ multiplex PCR; TCRdb stores just in-frame clones and leaves some out. The table includes about 140,000 clones, 82% detected once. This chain connects TRBV5-1 to TRBJ1-4, with D maybe TRBD1 (5 bases). Material for sequencing was peripheral blood. The source of this sequence is a woman older than 75 with acute or convalescent COVID-19. The chain's CDR3 is CASRGQGSNEKLFF. The CDR3 DNA reads TGCGCCAGCAGAGGTCAGGGATCTAATGAAAAACTGTTTTTT.